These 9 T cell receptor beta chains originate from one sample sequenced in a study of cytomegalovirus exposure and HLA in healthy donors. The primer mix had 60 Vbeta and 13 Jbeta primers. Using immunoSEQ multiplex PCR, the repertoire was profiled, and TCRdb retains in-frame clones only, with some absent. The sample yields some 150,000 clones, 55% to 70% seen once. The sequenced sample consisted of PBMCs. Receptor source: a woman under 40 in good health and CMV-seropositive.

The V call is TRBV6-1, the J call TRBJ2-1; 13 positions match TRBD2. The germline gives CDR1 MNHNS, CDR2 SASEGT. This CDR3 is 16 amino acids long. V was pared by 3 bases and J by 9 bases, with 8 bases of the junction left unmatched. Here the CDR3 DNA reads TGTGCCAGCAGTGACCCAACTAGCGGGGGGGCCGGTGAGCAGTTCTTC. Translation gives CASSDPTSGGAGEQFF.

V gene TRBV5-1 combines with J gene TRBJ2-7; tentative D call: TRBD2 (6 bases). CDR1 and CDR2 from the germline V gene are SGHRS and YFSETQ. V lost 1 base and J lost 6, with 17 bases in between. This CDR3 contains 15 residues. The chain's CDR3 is CASSLFGGFEGEQYF. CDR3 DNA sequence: TGCGCCAGCAGCTTGTTCGGAGGGTTCGAGGGCGAGCAGTACTTC.

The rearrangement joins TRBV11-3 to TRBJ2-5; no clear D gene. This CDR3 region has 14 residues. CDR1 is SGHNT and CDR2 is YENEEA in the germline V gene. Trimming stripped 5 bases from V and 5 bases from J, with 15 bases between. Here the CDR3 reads CASSNRWMEETQYF. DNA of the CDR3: TGTGCCAGCAGCAATCGCTGGATGGAGGAGACCCAGTACTTC. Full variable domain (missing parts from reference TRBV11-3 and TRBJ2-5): EAGVVQSPRYKIIEKKQPVAFWCNPISGHNTLYWYLQNLGQGPELLIRYENEEAVDDSQLPKDRFSAERLKGVDSTLKIQPAELGDSAVYLCASSNRWMEETQYFGPGTRLLVL.

DNA for the CDR3: TGTGCCATGTCGACAGGGCATGAGCAGTTCTTC. It encodes CAMSTGHEQFF. This chain links TRBV10-3 with TRBJ2-1; 7 nucleotides line up with TRBD1. After removal of 9 bases from V and 8 bases from J, the junction contained 4 bases not matched to a gene. The germline CDR1 and CDR2 sequences are ENHRY and SYGVKD. The CDR3 runs to 11 residues.

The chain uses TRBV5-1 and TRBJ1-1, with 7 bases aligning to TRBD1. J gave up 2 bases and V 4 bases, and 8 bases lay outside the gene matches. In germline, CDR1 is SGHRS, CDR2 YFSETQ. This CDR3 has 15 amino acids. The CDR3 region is CASSPQGQLNTEAFF. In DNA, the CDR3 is TGCGCCAGCAGCCCCCAGGGACAGCTCAACACTGAAGCTTTCTTT.

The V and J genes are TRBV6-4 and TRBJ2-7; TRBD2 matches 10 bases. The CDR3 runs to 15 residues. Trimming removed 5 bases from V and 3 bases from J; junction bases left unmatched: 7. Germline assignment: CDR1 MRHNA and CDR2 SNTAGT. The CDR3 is CASSLAGGSFYEQYF. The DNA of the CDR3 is TGTGCCAGCAGTTTAGCGGGGGGATCCTTCTACGAGCAGTACTTC.

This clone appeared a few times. As DNA, the CDR3 is TGTGCCAGCAGCTCCCACACCGCTGAAGCTTTCTTT. Its translation: CASSSHTAEAFF. The chain couples TRBV7-9 to TRBJ1-1, with D uncertain. The germline V gene has CDR1 SEHNR and CDR2 FQNEAQ (reference sequence). This CDR3 is 12 amino acids long. V was trimmed by 4 bases and J by 6 bases, leaving 9 bases between them.

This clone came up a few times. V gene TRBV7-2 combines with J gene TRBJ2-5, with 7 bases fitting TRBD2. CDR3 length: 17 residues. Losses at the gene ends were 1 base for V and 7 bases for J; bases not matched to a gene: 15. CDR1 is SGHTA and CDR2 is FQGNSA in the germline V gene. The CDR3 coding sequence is TGTGCCAGCAGCTTAGGTAGAGGGAGCGGGGCCGGGGGGACCCAGTACTTC. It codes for CASSLGRGSGAGGTQYF.

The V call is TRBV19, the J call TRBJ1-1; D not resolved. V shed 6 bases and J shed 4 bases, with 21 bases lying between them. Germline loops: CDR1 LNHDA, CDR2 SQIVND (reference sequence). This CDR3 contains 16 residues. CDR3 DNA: TGTGCCAGTAGCCCCATCCTTTGGGGAGGCGGCACTGAAGCTTTCTTT. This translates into CASSPILWGGGTEAFF.